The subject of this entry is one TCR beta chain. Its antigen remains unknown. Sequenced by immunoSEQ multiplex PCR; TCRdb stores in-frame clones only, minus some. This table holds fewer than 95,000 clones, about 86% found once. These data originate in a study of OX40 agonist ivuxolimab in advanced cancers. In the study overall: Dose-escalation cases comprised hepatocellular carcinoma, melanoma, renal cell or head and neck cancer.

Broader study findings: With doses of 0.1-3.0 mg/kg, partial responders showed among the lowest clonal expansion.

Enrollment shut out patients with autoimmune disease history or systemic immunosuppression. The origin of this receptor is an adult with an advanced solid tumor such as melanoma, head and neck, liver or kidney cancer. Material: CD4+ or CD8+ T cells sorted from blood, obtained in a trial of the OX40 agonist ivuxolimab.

CDR3 in amino acids: CASSAGLAGYYEQYF. For the CDR3, the DNA is TGCGCCAGCAGCGCGGGACTAGCGGGATACTACGAGCAGTACTTC. The chain carries TRBV4-1 and TRBJ2-5; 13 bases are shared with TRBD2. The J call is uncertain, as TRBJ2-7 better fits the DNA end. CDR1 is MGHRA and CDR2 is YSYEKL in the germline V gene. This CDR3 has 15 amino acids.